A single sample gave rise to the 16 T cell receptor beta chains below, sequenced in a study of cytomegalovirus exposure and HLA in healthy donors. Primers for the PCR totalled 60 Vbeta and 13 Jbeta. Libraries were prepared by immunoSEQ multiplex PCR; TCRdb keeps only in-frame clonotypes and omits some of them. In the table there are 100,000 to 150,000 clones, around 84% of which are singletons. The specimen was PBMCs. These receptors were taken from a young woman in good health and CMV-seropositive.

The J gene is TRBJ2-5, the V gene TRBV18; no clear D. There are 13 residues in the CDR3. Trimming removed 3 bases at V and 4 bases at J, with 9 bases between. The germline CDR1 and CDR2 sequences are KGHSH and LQKENI. CDR3 bases: TGTGCCAGCTCACCCCTTGAGGCAGAGACCCAGTACTTC. It is translated as CASSPLEAETQYF.

The chain carries TRBV20-1 and TRBJ2-2; D is perhaps TRBD2 (5 bases). V was clipped by 2 bases and J by 7 bases, with 5 bases between them. This CDR3 is built from 11 residues. Germline loops: CDR1 DFQATT, CDR2 SNEGSKA (reference sequence). The DNA of the CDR3 is TGCAGTGCTAGACGGGACGGGGAGCTGTTTTTT. Amino acids: CSARRDGELFF.

V usage is TRBV5-4 and J usage is TRBJ1-4, with 7 bases matching TRBD1. Germline values: CDR1 SGHNT, CDR2 YYREEE (reference sequence). This CDR3 has 15 amino acids. Losses at the gene ends were 4 bases for V and 5 bases for J; bases not matched to a gene: 8. The CDR3 nucleotides are TGTGCCAGCAGCGTTCGACAGGGCCTAAATGAAAAACTGTTTTTT. As protein: CASSVRQGLNEKLFF. Using reference TRBV5-4 and TRBJ1-4 for the parts outside the CDR3, the full variable domain is ETGVTQSPTHLIKTRGQQVTLRCSSQSGHNTVSWYQQALGQGPQFIFQYYREEENGRGNFPPRFSGLQFPNYSSELNVNALELDDSALYLCASSVRQGLNEKLFFGSGTQLSVL.

V and J are TRBV5-5 and TRBJ2-1; 7 bases map to TRBD2. Trimming cost V 0 bases and J 10 bases; bases outside gene matches: 4. The length of the CDR3 is 13 residues. From germline, CDR1 is SGHKS and CDR2 YYEKEE (reference sequence). The CDR3 nucleotides read TGTGCCAGCAGCTTGGATTTCGGGGGGGAGCAGTTCTTC. Its translation: CASSLDFGGEQFF.

Here the CDR3 reads CASSVVTGNTEAFF. The CDR3 region has the DNA TGTGCCAGCAGCGTAGTGACGGGAAACACTGAAGCTTTCTTT. The rearrangement uses TRBV9 and TRBJ1-1; D ambiguous. The germline V gene has CDR1 SGDLS and CDR2 YYNGEE. With 0 bases removed from V and 2 bases from J, the gap between germline ends came to 8 bases. The CDR3 is 14 amino acids.

The chain is built from TRBV10-3 and TRBJ2-2, with D perhaps TRBD2 (6 bases). Germline V gene sequence: CDR1 ENHRY, CDR2 SYGVKD. The CDR3 contains 15 residues. V was pared by 2 bases and J by 6 bases, with 13 bases between. CDR3 residues: CAISEPGTVSGELFF. DNA of the CDR3: TGTGCCATCAGTGAGCCCGGGACTGTCTCCGGGGAGCTGTTTTTT.

V gene TRBV5-1 combines with J gene TRBJ1-1, with 8 bases fitting TRBD1. CDR1 and CDR2 (germline): SGHRS, YFSETQ. V lost 2 bases and J lost 0; bases outside the gene matches: 9. The CDR3 runs to 17 residues. The CDR3 DNA is TGCGCCAGCAGCTTCAGGGGGCTCCTCTCTATGAACACTGAAGCTTTCTTT. Protein: CASSFRGLLSMNTEAFF.

This clone appeared a few times. This rearrangement joins TRBV6-4 to TRBJ2-1; 10 nucleotides align to TRBD1. Germline V gives CDR1 MRHNA, CDR2 SNTAGT. V shed 0 bases, J shed 6 bases, and the junction held 2 bases outside the gene matches. The CDR3 has 15 amino acids. CDR3: CASSDSRTGGNEQFF. CDR3 nucleotides: TGTGCCAGCAGTGACTCGAGGACAGGGGGCAATGAGCAGTTCTTC.

The J gene is TRBJ2-1, the V gene TRBV29-1; possible D gene TRBD1, 6 bases. Trimming removed 6 bases from V and 0 bases from J, with 24 bases in between. The V gene's germline CDR1 is SQVTM and CDR2 ANQGSEA. The CDR3 runs to 18 residues. The CDR3 is CSVVRDTITHSSYNEQFF. The CDR3 nucleotides are TGCAGCGTCGTACGGGACACTATTACCCATAGCTCCTACAATGAGCAGTTCTTC.

The chain employs TRBV27 and TRBJ2-3; 9 bases match TRBD2. The CDR3 length is 17 residues. Germline CDR1 is MNHEY and CDR2 is SMNVEV (reference sequence). Trimming cost V 5 bases and J 2 bases; bases outside gene matches: 11. The CDR3 loop is CASSPLGASGDTDTQYF. CDR3 DNA sequence: TGTGCCAGCAGTCCACTAGGGGCTAGCGGGGACACAGATACGCAGTATTTT.

The chain joins TRBV2 to TRBJ2-3, with a weak D call TRBD2 (5 bases). Looked up from germline, CDR1 is SNHLY and CDR2 is FYNNEI. The CDR3 covers 15 residues. V dropped 8 bases and J dropped 0 bases, with 15 bases sitting between them. The CDR3 DNA sequence: TGTGCCAGCCACGGGGTTAGGCAAAGCACAGATACGCAGTATTTT. It translates to CASHGVRQSTDTQYF. The full variable domain, completed using reference TRBV2 and TRBJ2-3, is EPEVTQTPSHQVTQMGQEVILRCVPISNHLYFYWYRQILGQKVEFLVSFYNNEISEKSEIFDDQFSVERPDGSNFTLKIRSTKLEDSAMYFCASHGVRQSTDTQYFGPGTRLTVL.

The chain carries TRBV28 and TRBJ1-3; no clear D. Germline V gene data show CDR1 as MDHEN and CDR2 as SYDVKM. This CDR3 is 14 amino acids long. V was pared by 1 base and J by 3 bases, with 7 bases between. The CDR3 spells CASSLFSGGNTIYF. The CDR3, as DNA: TGTGCCAGCAGTTTATTCTCCGGTGGAAACACCATATATTTT.

This clone has only one observation. The rearrangement uses TRBV6-1 and TRBJ2-7; 9 nucleotides align to TRBD1. The germline gives CDR1 MNHNS, CDR2 SASEGT. V lost 6 bases, J lost 6 bases, and 6 bases stayed unmatched. The CDR3 runs to 13 residues. Here the CDR3 DNA reads TGTGCCAGCAGAAAGGACAGGGGTCCCGAGCAGTACTTC. It specifies CASRKDRGPEQYF.

The chain employs TRBV28 and TRBJ1-3, with D possibly being TRBD1 (5 bases). Germline V gene data show CDR1 as MDHEN and CDR2 as SYDVKM. V was pared by 4 bases and J by 0 bases, with 10 bases between. There are 15 residues in the CDR3. The CDR3 sequence: CASSWGVFSGNTIYF. CDR3 bases: TGTGCCAGCAGTTGGGGGGTTTTCTCTGGAAACACCATATATTTT. The full variable domain, with the rest looked up from reference TRBV28 and TRBJ1-3, is DVKVTQSSRYLVKRTGEKVFLECVQDMDHENMFWYRQDPGLGLRLIYFSYDVKMKEKGDIPEGYSVSREKKERFSLILESASTNQTSMYLCASSWGVFSGNTIYFGEGSWLTVV.

The rearrangement uses TRBV28 and TRBJ1-2; D may be TRBD1 (6 bases). The CDR3 is 15 amino acids. Germline V gene lookup returns CDR1 MDHEN and CDR2 SYDVKM. The V gene lost 5 bases and the J gene lost 4 bases, with 17 bases spanning the gap. CDR3 nucleotides: TGTGCCAGCAGTCCTGAGGGGGAGGGGAGCTATGGCTACACCTTC. Translation gives CASSPEGEGSYGYTF.

A few counts support this clone. V and J are TRBV2 and TRBJ2-1; 7 nucleotides agree with TRBD1. CDR3 length: 16 amino acids. V trimming: 2 bases; J trimming: 3 bases; junction bases outside the gene matches: 7. The V gene's germline CDR1 is SNHLY and CDR2 FYNNEI. The CDR3 reads CASSEMDGTVYNEQFF. CDR3 coding DNA: TGTGCCAGCAGTGAAATGGATGGGACAGTCTACAATGAGCAGTTCTTC.